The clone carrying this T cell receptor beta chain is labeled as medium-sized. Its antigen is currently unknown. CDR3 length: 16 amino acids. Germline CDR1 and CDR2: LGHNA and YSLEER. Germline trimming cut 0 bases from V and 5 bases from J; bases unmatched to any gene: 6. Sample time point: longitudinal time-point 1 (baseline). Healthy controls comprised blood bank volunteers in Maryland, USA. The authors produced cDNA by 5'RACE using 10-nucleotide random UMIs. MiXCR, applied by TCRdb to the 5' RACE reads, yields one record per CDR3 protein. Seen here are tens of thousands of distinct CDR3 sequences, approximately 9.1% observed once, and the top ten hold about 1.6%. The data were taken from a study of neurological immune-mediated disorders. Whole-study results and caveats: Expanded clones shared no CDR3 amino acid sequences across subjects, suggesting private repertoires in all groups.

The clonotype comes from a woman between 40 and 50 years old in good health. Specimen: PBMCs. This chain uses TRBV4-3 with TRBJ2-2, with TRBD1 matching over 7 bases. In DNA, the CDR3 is TGCGCCAGCAGCCAAGATCTACAGGGGTTGACCGGGGAGCTGTTTTTT. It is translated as CASSQDLQGLTGELFF.